The 12 T cell receptor beta chains in this list originate from one sample, sequenced in a study of cytomegalovirus exposure and HLA in healthy donors. Primers: 60 Vbeta forward and 13 Jbeta reverse. Profiled with immunoSEQ multiplex PCR; TCRdb holds only in-frame clones, not every one. The repertoire holds 250,000 or so clones, with approximately 80% as singletons. The sample taken for sequencing was PBMCs. The receptors shown here come from a woman in her sixties in good health and CMV-seropositive.

The genes are TRBV10-3 and TRBJ2-3, with 8 nucleotides matching TRBD2. There are 14 residues in the CDR3. V shed 6 bases, J shed 4 bases, and the junction held 6 bases outside the gene matches. Germline CDR1 ENHRY, CDR2 SYGVKD. The CDR3 DNA is TGTGCCATCAGACAGCGGGGGAGCGCAGATACGCAGTATTTT. It is translated as CAIRQRGSADTQYF.

The gene calls are TRBV19 and TRBJ1-4; no firm D call. Trimming shortened V by 3 bases and J by 7 bases, and 12 bases separated the two germline ends. Germline values: CDR1 LNHDA, CDR2 SQIVND (reference sequence). The CDR3 runs to 14 residues. The CDR3 is CASSMGRLSEKLFF. The CDR3 coding sequence is TGTGCCAGTAGTATGGGCAGGTTGAGTGAAAAACTGTTTTTT.

As concerns this clone: The sample has other DNA sequences that encode this CDR3 too. The chain recombines TRBV27 with TRBJ2-1, with 8 bases fitting TRBD2. CDR3 length: 14 amino acids. Losses at the gene ends were 8 bases for V and 0 bases for J; bases not matched to a gene: 3. The germline CDR1 and CDR2 sequences are MNHEY and SMNVEV (reference sequence). The CDR3 coding sequence is TGTGCCAGCTCTCTAGCGGGCTCCTACAATGAGCAGTTCTTC. Protein product: CASSLAGSYNEQFF.

This clone was seen more than once but under ten times. This sequence joins TRBV5-4 and TRBJ2-5; 7 bases line up with TRBD1. Germline CDR1 reads SGHNT; CDR2 reads YYREEE (reference sequence). The CDR3 runs 14 residues. V gave up 4 bases and J gave up 1 base; unmatched junction bases: 4. In DNA form, the CDR3 reads TGTGCCAGCAGCCCCGGGACAGCCCAAGAGACCCAGTACTTC. It is translated as CASSPGTAQETQYF.

V and J are TRBV7-9 and TRBJ1-4; no reliable D call. The CDR3 runs 12 residues. Germline CDR1 SEHNR, CDR2 FQNEAQ (reference sequence). Trimming pared 8 bases from V and 8 bases from J, leaving 12 bases between. The CDR3 sequence: CASGSGEEKLFF. In nucleotides, the CDR3 is TGTGCCAGCGGGTCGGGAGAAGAAAAACTGTTTTTT. The full variable domain, in which reference TRBV7-9 and TRBJ1-4 provide the parts outside the CDR3, is DTGVSQNPRHKITKRGQNVTFRCDPISEHNRLYWYRQTLGQGPEFLTYFQNEAQLEKSRLLSDRFSAERPKGSFSTLEIQRTEQGDSAMYLCASGSGEEKLFFGSGTQLSVL.

In nucleotides, the CDR3 is TGTGCCACCAGCAGAGATATGGGGGACATCACCTACGAGCAGTACTTC. This translates into CATSRDMGDITYEQYF. The chain joins TRBV15 to TRBJ2-7; perhaps TRBD1 as D (6 bases). The CDR3 runs to 16 residues. V was shortened by 0 bases and J by 2 bases, with 14 bases between the two germline ends. Per the germline V gene, CDR1 is LNHNV and CDR2 is YYDKDF (reference sequence).

The CDR3 bases are TGTGCCATTCCCTTGGGGGGGAGTGGTCATGAGCAGTTCTTC. Residues: CAIPLGGSGHEQFF. J is TRBJ2-1 and V is TRBV5-4, with TRBD2 identical over 7 bases. Trimming removed 9 bases from V and 8 bases from J; junction bases left unmatched: 14. The length of the CDR3 is 14 residues. Looked up from germline, CDR1 is SGHNT and CDR2 is YYREEE (reference sequence).

Points on this clone: Mismatch with germline at one junction end may stem from a read error. The chain is built from TRBV7-7 and TRBJ2-7; 8 bases are a match to TRBD2. Germline V CDR1 and CDR2: SSHAT, FNYEAQ (reference sequence). This CDR3 has 13 residues. The CDR3 DNA sequence: TGTGCTAGCAGCCAAGGGACTAGGCACGAGCAGTACTTC. Protein product: CASSQGTRHEQYF.

The chain links TRBV5-6 to TRBJ2-1; 8 nucleotides agree with TRBD2. The germline V gene has CDR1 SGHDT and CDR2 YYEEEE. This CDR3 region has 13 residues. With V trimmed by 2 bases and J by 9 bases, 4 bases remained unmatched. This CDR3 is CASSLAGVTEQFF. CDR3 in DNA: TGTGCCAGCAGCTTAGCGGGAGTTACTGAGCAGTTCTTC.

V and J are TRBV5-1 and TRBJ2-7; D might be TRBD2 (6 bases). The V end lost 0 bases, the J end lost 0 bases, and 10 bases lay between the germline ends. Germline lookup yields CDR1 SGHRS and CDR2 YFSETQ. The CDR3 contains 15 residues. The CDR3 DNA reads as TGCGCCAGCAGCTTGGCCCTGGGGGGCTCCTACGAGCAGTACTTC. Translation: CASSLALGGSYEQYF.

The chain joins TRBV6-6 to TRBJ2-1; no clear D. The germline V gene has CDR1 MNHNY and CDR2 SVGAGI (reference sequence). V lost 2 bases and J 1 base, leaving 3 bases between the germline ends. This CDR3 is built from 13 residues. In nucleotides, the CDR3 is TGTGCCAGCAGTTACCGGTCCTACAATGAGCAGTTCTTC. Its translation: CASSYRSYNEQFF.

The chain carries TRBV7-3 and TRBJ2-1; TRBD2 matches at 9 bases. The germline gives CDR1 SGHTA, CDR2 FQGTGA. The CDR3 is 14 amino acids. The V gene end was trimmed by 1 base and the J gene end by 9 bases; junction bases not matched to a gene: 4. The CDR3 sequence: CASSLRPAGGEQFF. The DNA of the CDR3 is TGTGCCAGCAGCTTAAGGCCAGCGGGAGGTGAGCAGTTCTTC.